Listed here are 8 T cell receptor beta chains from one sample, sequenced in a study of early stage breast cancer tumors. Repertoires were generated with immunoSEQ multiplex PCR, while TCRdb's copy carries only in-frame clones and drops some. The sample holds approximately 8,000 clones, approximately 75% seen once. The specimen was normal breast tissue next to the tumor. The receptors originated from a person between 60 and 69 years old with breast cancer.

The chain combines TRBV29-1 with TRBJ2-7; possible D gene TRBD2, 5 bases. The CDR3 extends over 11 amino acids. V shed 2 bases and J shed 4 bases, with 6 bases lying between them. CDR1 is SQVTM and CDR2 is ANQGSEA in the germline V gene. CDR3 coding DNA: TGCAGCGTTGAATCGGGATACGAGCAGTACTTC. Its protein product is CSVESGYEQYF.

This sequence joins TRBV5-1 and TRBJ2-1; D remains ambiguous. Trimming removed 0 bases at V and 3 bases at J, with 10 bases between. Germline CDR1 is SGHRS and CDR2 is YFSETQ. This CDR3 contains 15 residues. CDR3 amino acids: CASSLEGSYYNEQFF. The CDR3 DNA reads TGCGCCAGCAGCTTGGAAGGGTCATACTACAATGAGCAGTTCTTC.

This clone is a singleton in its sample. The chain carries TRBV28 and TRBJ2-7; D not resolved. This CDR3 region has 14 residues. Germline V gene data show CDR1 as MDHEN and CDR2 as SYDVKM. V was trimmed by 6 bases and J by 0 bases, leaving 12 bases between them. The CDR3 protein is CASSTPTPSYEQYF. The CDR3 DNA sequence: TGTGCCAGCAGCACACCCACCCCCTCCTACGAGCAGTACTTC.

The CDR3 DNA follows: TGTGCCAGCACTTCAGGGGCCTACTATGGCTACACCTTC. Translated, it gives CASTSGAYYGYTF. The chain couples TRBV5-5 to TRBJ1-2, with D tentatively TRBD1 (6 bases). Germline CDR1 is SGHKS and CDR2 is YYEKEE (reference sequence). CDR3 size: 13 residues. V gave up 6 bases and J gave up 3 bases, with 12 bases separating them.

The chain recombines TRBV11-2 with TRBJ2-5, with 12 bases lining up with TRBD1. Unmatched junction bases numbered 5, after V lost 4 bases and J lost 5 bases. The CDR3 runs to 15 residues. The germline V gene encodes CDR1 SGHAT and CDR2 FQNNGV. The CDR3, as DNA: TGTGCCAGCAGCTGGGGGGACAGGGGGCAGGAGACCCAGTACTTC. It specifies CASSWGDRGQETQYF. Looking up the rest from reference TRBV11-2 and TRBJ2-5 gives the full variable domain: EAGVAQSPRYKIIEKRQSVAFWCNPISGHATLYWYQQILGQGPKLLIQFQNNGVVDDSQLPKDRFSAERLKGVDSTLKIQPAKLEDSAVYLCASSWGDRGQETQYFGPGTRLLVL.

This chain joins TRBV9 and TRBJ2-3; maybe TRBD1 (6 bases). This CDR3 has 15 amino acids. CDR1 is SGDLS and CDR2 is YYNGEE in the germline V gene. V shed 0 bases and J shed 3 bases, with 11 bases lying between them. CDR3 DNA: TGTGCCAGCAGCGTAGGGGGGCCATCGACAGATACGCAGTATTTT. This sequence encodes CASSVGGPSTDTQYF.

The genes are TRBV11-3 and TRBJ2-2; D is uncertain. Germline V gives CDR1 SGHNT, CDR2 YENEEA. The CDR3 is 12 amino acids. Between the trimmed V and J ends, which lost 3 bases and 6 bases, there was a span of 5 bases. The CDR3 DNA reads as TGTGCCAGCAGCTTGGCAGCCGGGGAGCTGTTTTTT. It encodes CASSLAAGELFF.

The rearrangement joins TRBV30 to TRBJ1-6, with D uncertain. Germline V gene lookup returns CDR1 GTSNPN and CDR2 SVGIG (reference sequence). CDR3 length: 15 amino acids. V lost 0 bases, J lost 2 bases, and 8 bases lay in between. The CDR3, as DNA: TGTGCCTGGAGTGTGATCCAGCCCTATAATTCACCCCTCCACTTT. It specifies CAWSVIQPYNSPLHF.